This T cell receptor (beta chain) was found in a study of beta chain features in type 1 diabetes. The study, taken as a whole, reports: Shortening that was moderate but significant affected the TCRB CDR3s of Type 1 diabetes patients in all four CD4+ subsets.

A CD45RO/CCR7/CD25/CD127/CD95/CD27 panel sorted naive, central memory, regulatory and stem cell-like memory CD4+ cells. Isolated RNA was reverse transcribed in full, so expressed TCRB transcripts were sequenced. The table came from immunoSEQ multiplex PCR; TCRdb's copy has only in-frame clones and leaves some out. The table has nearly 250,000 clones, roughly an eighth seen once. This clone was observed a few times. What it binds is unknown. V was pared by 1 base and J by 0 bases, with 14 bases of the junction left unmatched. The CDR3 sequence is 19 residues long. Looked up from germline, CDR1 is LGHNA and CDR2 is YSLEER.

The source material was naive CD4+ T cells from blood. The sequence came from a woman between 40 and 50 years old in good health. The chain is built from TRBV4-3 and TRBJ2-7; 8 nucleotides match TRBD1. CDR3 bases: TGCGCCAGCAGCCAAGCAAGTTTCACCGGGACAGGCTTCTCCTACGAGCAGTACTTC. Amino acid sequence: CASSQASFTGTGFSYEQYF.